This section outlines one TCR beta chain sequence together with its context. What it recognizes is unknown. The data were obtained in a study of shared clonotypes between healthy human individuals. The study, taken as a whole, reports: In contrast to clonotypes shared by all four donors, non-shared clonotypes had lower generation probabilities. Among several donors, roughly 5.5% of naive CD4 clonotypes were found in common.

The CDR3 is 14 amino acids. Germline CDR1 and CDR2: SGHRS and YFSETQ. V was pared by 2 bases and J by 5 bases, with 14 bases between. The assay was carried out at the deep level. Clones were sequenced by immunoSEQ multiplex PCR, and TCRdb holds only the in-frame ones, with some missing. The repertoire includes 900,000 to 1,200,000 clones, 75% to 85% of them detected once, and 0.5% to 0.65% sits in the top ten. This chain connects TRBV5-1 to TRBJ2-7, with a tentative D call TRBD2 (6 bases). Sequencing was carried out using memory CD4+ T cells from PBMCs. Subset meaning: CD45RA-negative fraction. This receptor was identified in a man between 18 and 29 years old in good health. Some clones in this sample may be carry-over from other donors' samples. The CDR3 nucleotides are TGCGCCAGCAGCTTCGGCGGGACGGCCAACGAGCAGTACTTC. Its translation: CASSFGGTANEQYF.